What follows are 14 T cell receptor beta chains derived from one specimen sequenced in a study of T cells in localized non-small cell lung cancer. The method was immunoSEQ multiplex PCR; TCRdb's version includes in-frame clones alone and lacks a portion of them. Among roughly 2,000 clones listed, 20% to 25% were seen once. Sequenced material: normal lung tissue next to the tumor, taken before any cancer treatment. All receptors derive from a man aged 35-75 years with stage I squamous cell lung carcinoma.

This chain connects TRBV9 to TRBJ2-7; possibly TRBD1 for D (5 bases). Between the trimmed V and J ends, which lost 0 bases and 3 bases, there was a span of 13 bases. The CDR3 totals 15 residues. Per the germline V gene, CDR1 is SGDLS and CDR2 is YYNGEE. The CDR3 reads CASSVEGAGIYEQYF. CDR3 nucleotides: TGTGCCAGCAGCGTAGAAGGGGCAGGGATCTACGAGCAGTACTTC. The full variable domain, with the rest looked up from reference TRBV9 and TRBJ2-7, is DSGVTQTPKHLITATGQRVTLRCSPRSGDLSVYWYQQSLDQGLQFLIQYYNGEERAKGNILERFSAQQFPDLHSELNLSSLELGDSALYFCASSVEGAGIYEQYFGPGTRLTVT.

The chain employs TRBV11-3 and TRBJ1-2; 8 bases are a match to TRBD1. V was pared by 4 bases and J by 2 bases, with 6 bases of the junction left unmatched. The CDR3 has 15 residues. Germline V lookup: CDR1 SGHNT, CDR2 YENEEA. The CDR3 sequence is CASSSTGQVNYGYTF. The CDR3 DNA follows: TGTGCCAGCAGCTCCACGGGACAGGTGAACTATGGCTACACCTTC.

This chain links TRBV6-8 with TRBJ2-7; 7 bases are shared with TRBD1. CDR3 size: 15 residues. Germline V lookup: CDR1 MNHGY, CDR2 SAAAGT. Trimming cost V 3 bases and J 4 bases; bases outside gene matches: 9. The CDR3 sequence: CASSYRQGWGYEQYF. The CDR3 DNA is TGTGCCAGCAGTTATCGACAGGGCTGGGGGTACGAGCAGTACTTC.

V is TRBV11-3 and J is TRBJ2-1, with 7 bases matching TRBD1. Unmatched junction bases numbered 2, after V lost 0 bases and J lost 0 bases. Germline CDR1 reads SGHNT; CDR2 reads YENEEA. CDR3 length: 16 residues. The chain's CDR3 is CASSLEQGSSYNEQFF. CDR3 nucleotides: TGTGCCAGCAGCTTAGAACAGGGGAGCTCCTACAATGAGCAGTTCTTC. The full variable domain, in which reference TRBV11-3 and TRBJ2-1 provide the parts outside the CDR3, is EAGVVQSPRYKIIEKKQPVAFWCNPISGHNTLYWYLQNLGQGPELLIRYENEEAVDDSQLPKDRFSAERLKGVDSTLKIQPAELGDSAVYLCASSLEQGSSYNEQFFGPGTRLTVL.

The V call is TRBV18, the J call TRBJ1-5; no clear D. Germline assignment: CDR1 KGHSH and CDR2 LQKENI. The V gene lost 3 bases and the J gene lost 5 bases, with 14 bases spanning the gap. The length of the CDR3 is 15 residues. DNA for the CDR3: TGTGCCAGCTCACCGGTCCCAAGGAAGGATCAGCCCCAGCATTTT. As protein: CASSPVPRKDQPQHF.

This clone was counted a few times. The chain carries TRBV14 and TRBJ2-3, with a weak D call TRBD2 (6 bases). The CDR3 runs 16 residues. V lost 1 base and J 2 bases, leaving 13 bases between the germline ends. CDR1 and CDR2 from the germline V gene are SGHDN and FVKESK. The CDR3 region has the DNA TGTGCCAGCAGCCAAGGGTTCGGACTAACCACAGATACGCAGTATTTT. Translated: CASSQGFGLTTDTQYF.

This clone was seen a few times. A read error may produce the germline difference seen at one junction end. This chain links TRBV6-8 with TRBJ1-4; 11 nucleotides agree with TRBD1. The germline V gene has CDR1 MNHGY and CDR2 SAAAGT. There are 15 residues in the CDR3. This CDR3 reads CASSSGQGANQKLFF. CDR3 bases: TGTGCCAGCAGTAGCGGACAGGGGGCTAATCAAAAACTGTTTTTT.

This chain connects TRBV30 to TRBJ2-1; a possible D gene is TRBD2 (6 bases). CDR1 is GTSNPN and CDR2 is SVGIG in the germline V gene (reference sequence). V was shortened by 3 bases and J by 10 bases, with 16 bases between the two germline ends. CDR3 size: 13 residues. The CDR3 bases are TGTGCCTGGAGACTAGCCGGGGGTGCGGAGCAGTTCTTC. Protein: CAWRLAGGAEQFF.

This clone was seen a handful of times. The gene calls are TRBV19 and TRBJ2-7; 7 positions match TRBD1. V lost 8 bases to trimming and J lost 0 bases; unmatched junction nucleotides: 7. The CDR3 runs 14 residues. In germline, CDR1 is LNHDA, CDR2 SQIVND (reference sequence). DNA of the CDR3: TGTGCCAGTCAGGACCGGGACAGCTCCTACGAGCAGTACTTC. Translated, it gives CASQDRDSSYEQYF.

The chain combines TRBV6-8 with TRBJ2-7; tentative D call: TRBD1 (6 bases). V was pared by 0 bases and J by 5 bases, with 8 bases between. This CDR3 has 13 amino acids. Germline loops: CDR1 MNHGY, CDR2 SAAAGT. CDR3 DNA: TGTGCCAGCAGTTACTCCAGGGGCCACGAGCAGTACTTC. It encodes CASSYSRGHEQYF.

By share of the sample, this clone is medium-sized. This rearrangement joins TRBV11-3 to TRBJ1-1; perhaps TRBD1 as D (6 bases). V shed 5 bases and J shed 3 bases, with 16 bases lying between them. The CDR3 is 15 residues long. Germline V gene lookup returns CDR1 SGHNT and CDR2 YENEEA. The CDR3 sequence: CASSQNRAGDTEAFF. CDR3 coding DNA: TGTGCCAGCAGCCAAAACAGGGCGGGGGACACTGAAGCTTTCTTT.

This sequence joins TRBV30 and TRBJ2-1; 7 nucleotides match TRBD2. CDR1 is GTSNPN and CDR2 is SVGIG in the germline V gene (reference sequence). The V and J ends lost 3 bases and 0 bases, in that order; junction bases with no gene match: 2. The CDR3 is made up of 14 amino acids. The CDR3 DNA is TGTGCCTGGAGGATAGCGGGCTCCTACAATGAGCAGTTCTTC. Protein: CAWRIAGSYNEQFF. The full variable domain, with the rest looked up from reference TRBV30 and TRBJ2-1, is SQTIHQWPATLVQPVGSPLSLECTVEGTSNPNLYWYRQAAGRGLQLLFYSVGIGQISSEVPQNLSASRPQDRQFILSSKKLLLSDSGFYLCAWRIAGSYNEQFFGPGTRLTVL.

A few counts support this clone. The rearrangement joins TRBV16 to TRBJ1-5, with D perhaps TRBD1 (5 bases). V shed 3 bases and J shed 7 bases, with 16 bases lying between them. Germline lookup yields CDR1 KGHSY and CDR2 FQNENV. CDR3 length equals 15 residues. DNA of the CDR3: TGTGCCAGCAGCCAGTTTTCCGGGGGAGGACAGCCCCAGCATTTT. It translates to CASSQFSGGGQPQHF.

By sample share, this clone is medium-sized (0.01 to 0.1%). This chain connects TRBV11-1 to TRBJ2-1; 7 nucleotides match TRBD1. J lost 5 bases, V lost 4 bases, and 5 bases had no gene match. CDR3 length: 14 amino acids. Germline CDR1 reads SGHAT; CDR2 reads FQDESV (reference sequence). DNA of the CDR3: TGTGCCAGCAGCTACCGGGACAGCGACAATGAGCAGTTCTTC. Protein sequence: CASSYRDSDNEQFF.